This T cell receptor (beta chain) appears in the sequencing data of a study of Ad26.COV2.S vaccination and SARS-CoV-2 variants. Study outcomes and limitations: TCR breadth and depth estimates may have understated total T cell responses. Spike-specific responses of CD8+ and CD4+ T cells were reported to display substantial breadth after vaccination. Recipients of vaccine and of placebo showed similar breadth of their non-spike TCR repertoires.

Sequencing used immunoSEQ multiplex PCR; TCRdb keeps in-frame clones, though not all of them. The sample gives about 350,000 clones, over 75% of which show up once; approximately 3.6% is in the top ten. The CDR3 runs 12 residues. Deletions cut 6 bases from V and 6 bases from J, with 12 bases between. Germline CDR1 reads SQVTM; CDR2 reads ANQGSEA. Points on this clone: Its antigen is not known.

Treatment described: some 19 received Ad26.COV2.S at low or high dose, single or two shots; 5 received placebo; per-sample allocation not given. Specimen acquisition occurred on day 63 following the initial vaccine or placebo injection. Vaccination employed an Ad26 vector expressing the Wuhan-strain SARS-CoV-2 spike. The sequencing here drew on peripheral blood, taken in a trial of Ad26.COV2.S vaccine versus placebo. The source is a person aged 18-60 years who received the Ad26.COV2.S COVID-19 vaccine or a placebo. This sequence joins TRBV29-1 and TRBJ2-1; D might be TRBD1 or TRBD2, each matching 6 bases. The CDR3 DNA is TGCAGCGTCCTACAGGGAGGCAATGAGCAGTTCTTC. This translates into CSVLQGGNEQFF.